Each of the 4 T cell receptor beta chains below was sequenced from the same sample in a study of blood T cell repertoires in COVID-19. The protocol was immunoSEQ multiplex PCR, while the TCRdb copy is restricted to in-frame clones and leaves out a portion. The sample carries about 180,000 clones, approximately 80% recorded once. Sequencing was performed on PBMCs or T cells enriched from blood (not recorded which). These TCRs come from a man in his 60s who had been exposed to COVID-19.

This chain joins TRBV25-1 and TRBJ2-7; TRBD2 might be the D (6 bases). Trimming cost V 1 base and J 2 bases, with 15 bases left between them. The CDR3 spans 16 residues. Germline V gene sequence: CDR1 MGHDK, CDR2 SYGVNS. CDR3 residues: CASSESGGFIPYEQYF. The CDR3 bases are TGTGCCAGCAGTGAATCCGGAGGGTTTATCCCCTACGAGCAGTACTTC.

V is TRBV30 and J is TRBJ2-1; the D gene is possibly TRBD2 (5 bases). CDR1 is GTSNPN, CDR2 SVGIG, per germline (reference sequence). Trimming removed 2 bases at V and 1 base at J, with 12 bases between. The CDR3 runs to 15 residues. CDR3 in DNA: TGTGCCTGGAGTTTCAGCGGAATATCCTACAATGAGCAGTTCTTC. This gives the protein CAWSFSGISYNEQFF.

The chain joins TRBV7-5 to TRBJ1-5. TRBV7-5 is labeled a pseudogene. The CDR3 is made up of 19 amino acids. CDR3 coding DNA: TGTGTCAGAGCGGGGGACCGGGAGTTCAATTCTTCTAGCAATCAGCCCCAGCATTTT. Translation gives CVRAGDREFNSSSNQPQHF.

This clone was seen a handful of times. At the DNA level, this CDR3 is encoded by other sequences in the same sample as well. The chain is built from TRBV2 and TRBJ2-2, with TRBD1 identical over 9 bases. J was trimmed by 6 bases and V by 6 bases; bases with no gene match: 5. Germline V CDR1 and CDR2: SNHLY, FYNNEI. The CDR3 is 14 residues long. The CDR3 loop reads CASSVQGASGELFF. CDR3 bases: TGTGCCAGCAGCGTACAGGGGGCGTCCGGGGAGCTGTTTTTT.